A single sample gave rise to the 31 T cell receptor beta chains below, sequenced in a study of T cell clonality in common variable immunodeficiency. TCRdb's table, derived via immunoSEQ multiplex PCR, lists solely in-frame clones and lacks some. The table records roughly 42,000 clones without singletons, the ten largest covering roughly 2.1%. Sequencing input: peripheral blood mononuclear cells. The receptors were gathered from a person aged 18 to 75 in good health.

The table lists this clone with many counts. From the germline J gene comes the end of the CDR3, since the read stops 3 residues before it. The chain has TRBV30 and TRBJ1-2; tentative D call: TRBD1 (6 bases). CDR3 length: 15 amino acids. Germline lookup yields CDR1 GTSNPN and CDR2 SVGIG (reference sequence). The V and J ends lost 4 bases and 0 bases respectively, with 15 bases between them. CDR3 residues: CAWMGIGGSNYGYTF. The sequenced part of the CDR3 DNA is TGTGCCTGGATGGGTATAGGGGGTTCTAACTATGGC.

This clone was recorded many times. The read terminates 3 residues ahead of where the CDR3 ends, so the germline J gene completes it. The sample carries other DNA sequences with the same CDR3. The J gene is TRBJ2-5, the V gene TRBV12-3 or TRBV12-4; weak D call: TRBD2 (5 bases). Deletions cut 4 bases from V and 3 bases from J, with 15 bases between. This CDR3 contains 15 residues. This CDR3 is CASSSPRRGKETQYF. The CDR3 bases that were read are TGTGCCAGCAGTTCCCCCCGTCGGGGTAAAGAGACC.

In its sample, this clone was seen many times. The read comes to an end 3 residues before the CDR3 does, leaving the germline J gene to fill in the end. V gene TRBV19 combines with J gene TRBJ2-2, with TRBD2 identical over 12 bases. Germline CDR1 LNHDA, CDR2 SQIVND (reference sequence). V gave up 9 bases and J gave up 7 bases; unmatched junction bases: 9. This CDR3 has 15 amino acids. CDR3 residues: CASDSSGRAGGELFF. The CDR3 bases that were read are TGTGCCAGCGACTCTAGCGGGAGGGCCGGCGGGGAG.

This clone was found many times. The read is 3 residues too short to cover the CDR3 end, so that end is filled in from the germline J gene. V usage is TRBV19 and J usage is TRBJ2-7, with 8 bases identical to TRBD1. The CDR3 is made up of 16 amino acids. CDR1 is LNHDA, CDR2 SQIVND, per germline (reference sequence). The ends lost 5 bases at V and 0 bases at J; junction bases unmatched: 9. Incomplete CDR3 DNA: TGTGCCAGTAGTCCCCCGAGGGGACAGGTCTCCTACGAG. Translating it yields CASSPPRGQVSYE. In full, the CDR3 reads CASSPPRGQVSYEQYF. Variable domain in full (rest from reference TRBV19 and TRBJ2-7): DGGITQSPKYLFRKEGQNVTLSCEQNLNHDAMYWYRQDPGQGLRLIYYSQIVNDFQKGDIAEGYSVSREKKESFPLTVTSAQKNPTAFYLCASSPPRGQVSYEQYFGPGTRLTVT.

In this sample, this clone turned up many times. The CDR3 end is not reached by the read, which stops 3 residues before it; the germline J gene fills it in. The chain couples TRBV5-5 to TRBJ1-2, with D perhaps matching TRBD1 (6 bases). Germline values: CDR1 SGHKS, CDR2 YYEKEE (reference sequence). The length of the CDR3 is 12 residues. CDR3: CASSLYRAGYTF. CDR3 DNA, as far as it was read: TGTGCCAGCAGCTTGTACAGGGCAGGC.

This clone was observed many times. The germline gene is not matched at one end of the junction; a read error may be the cause. The read gets to within 3 residues of the CDR3 end, and the germline J gene fills in the rest. The V and J genes are TRBV7-7 and TRBJ2-3; TRBD2 is a possible D gene (5 bases). This CDR3 region has 16 residues. Germline V gene data show CDR1 as SSHAT and CDR2 as FNYEAQ (reference sequence). CDR3 amino acids: CASSSRTGGSTDTQYF. The part of the CDR3 DNA that was read is TGTGCTAGCAGCTCTAGGACTGGCGGCTCCACAGATACG. The whole variable domain, filled in from reference TRBV7-7 and TRBJ2-3, reads GAGVSQSPRYKVTKRGQDVTLRCDPISSHATLYWYQQALGQGPEFLTYFNYEAQPDKSGLPSDRFSAERPEGSISTLTIQRTEQRDSAMYRCASSSRTGGSTDTQYFGPGTRLTVL.

This clone was seen at least ten times. This same CDR3 is encoded by further DNA sequences in the sample. This chain's CDR3 is CASSTQTGFSTEAFF. CDR3 DNA (partial): TGTGCCAGTAGTACACAAACAGGGTTTAGCACTGAA. The V gene is TRBV19, the J gene TRBJ1-1; D is perhaps TRBD1 (6 bases). The read comes to an end 3 residues before the CDR3 does, leaving the germline J gene to fill in the end. Germline CDR1 reads LNHDA; CDR2 reads SQIVND (reference sequence). V was cut by 4 bases and J by 4 bases, with 16 bases left in between. This CDR3 has 15 amino acids.

This clone was picked up many times. The sequenced fragment ends 3 residues before the CDR3 boundary, so the rest is inferred from the germline J gene. The chain recombines TRBV20-1 with TRBJ2-5; 9 nucleotides line up with TRBD2. In germline, CDR1 is DFQATT, CDR2 SNEGSKA (reference sequence). Trimming removed 6 bases from V and 3 bases from J; junction bases left unmatched: 5. The CDR3 contains 13 residues. Here the CDR3 reads CSAPRLAEETQYF. CDR3 DNA (partial): TGCAGTGCCCCTAGACTAGCGGAAGAGACC.

This clone was counted many times. Partial CDR3 DNA: TGTGCCTGGAGTGACGGGGACAGGGGAGGCACTGAA. As protein: CAWSDGDRGGTE. The whole CDR3 protein is CAWSDGDRGGTEAFF. V usage is TRBV30 and J usage is TRBJ1-1; 10 nucleotides align to TRBD1. Read coverage stops 3 residues before the CDR3 terminus; the germline J gene supplies the remainder. With 1 base clipped from V and 4 bases from J, the junction kept 6 bases outside the gene matches. There are 15 residues in the CDR3. From germline, CDR1 is GTSNPN and CDR2 SVGIG (reference sequence).

This clone was recorded many times. Read data end 3 residues before the CDR3 end; the end is taken from the germline J gene. The chain has TRBV28 and TRBJ2-1, with 11 bases aligning to TRBD2. Germline CDR1 and CDR2: MDHEN and SYDVKM. This CDR3 comprises 16 residues. After removal of 6 bases from V and 3 bases from J, the junction contained 7 bases not matched to a gene. Partial CDR3 DNA: TGTGCCAGCAGCCAAACTAGCGGGGGCCTCTACAATGAG. Encoded protein: CASSQTSGGLYNE. The complete CDR3 protein is CASSQTSGGLYNEQFF.

This clone was counted at least ten times. The CDR3 loop is CASRLDRIGNTIYF. CDR3 DNA (partial): TGTGCCAGCAGGCTTGACAGGATCGGAAACACC. This sequence joins TRBV4-2 and TRBJ1-3, with D possibly TRBD1 on 6 matching bases. Read data end 3 residues before the CDR3 end; the end is taken from the germline J gene. The CDR3 loop spans 14 amino acids. Per germline, CDR1 LGHNA and CDR2 YNFKEQ. The V end was cut by 6 bases, the J end by 4 bases, with 13 bases between.

This clone came up many times. The CDR3 DNA, read in part, is TGTGCCAGCAGCCTCACCTATGGTCCGGGGGAG. Its translation is CASSLTYGPGE. From start to end, the CDR3 is CASSLTYGPGELFF. The J gene is TRBJ2-2, the V gene TRBV7-7; no definite D call. The missing CDR3 end, 3 residues past where the read stops, is filled in from the germline J gene. Looked up from germline, CDR1 is SSHAT and CDR2 is FNYEAQ (reference sequence). Deletions cut 5 bases from V and 8 bases from J, with 15 bases between. The CDR3 totals 14 residues.

This clone was detected many times. The read comes to an end 3 residues before the CDR3 does, leaving the germline J gene to fill in the end. The rearrangement uses TRBV5-1 and TRBJ1-1; D remains unclear. Trimming cost V 2 bases and J 3 bases, with 8 bases left between them. Germline V gives CDR1 SGHRS, CDR2 YFSETQ. The CDR3 covers 13 residues. The part of the CDR3 DNA that was read is TGCGCCAGCAGCTTCGAGGGCCACACTGAA. It translates to CASSFEGHTE. The whole CDR3 protein is CASSFEGHTEAFF. Using reference TRBV5-1 and TRBJ1-1 for the parts outside the CDR3, the full variable domain is KAGVTQTPRYLIKTRGQQVTLSCSPISGHRSVSWYQQTPGQGLQFLFEYFSETQRNKGNFPGRFSGRQFSNSRSEMNVSTLELGDSALYLCASSFEGHTEAFFGQGTRLTVV.

This clone was found many times. The read ends 3 residues early relative to the CDR3; the germline J gene fills the gap. The gene calls are TRBV30 and TRBJ2-7; 7 bases fit TRBD2. This CDR3 is built from 15 residues. Per the germline V gene, CDR1 is GTSNPN and CDR2 is SVGIG (reference sequence). Unmatched junction bases numbered 5, after V lost 0 bases and J lost 0 bases. Incomplete CDR3 DNA: TGTGCCTGGAGTGTAGGACGCGGGAGCTCCTACGAG. Translating it yields CAWSVGRGSSYE. The whole CDR3 region reads CAWSVGRGSSYEQYF.

This clone came up many times. The observed sequence ends 3 residues before the CDR3 terminus, with the missing tail filled in from the germline J gene. The chain carries TRBV5-6 and TRBJ2-7; tentatively, D is TRBD2 (6 bases). The germline V gene encodes CDR1 SGHDT and CDR2 YYEEEE. The V gene lost 7 bases and the J gene lost 3 bases, with 17 bases spanning the gap. CDR3 length equals 14 residues. The CDR3: CASFPGDGYYEQYF. Partial CDR3 DNA: TGTGCCAGCTTCCCGGGGGACGGATACTACGAG.

This clone was observed at least ten times. With the read ending 3 residues before the CDR3 end, the germline J gene is used to fill in that end. The chain combines TRBV7-3 with TRBJ2-5, with 9 bases fitting TRBD2. After removal of 5 bases from V and 3 bases from J, the junction contained 7 bases not matched to a gene. The CDR3 is 15 residues long. Germline V lookup: CDR1 SGHTA, CDR2 FQGTGA. CDR3 bases read: TGTGCCAGCAGCCCAGGACTAGCGCGAGAAGAGACC. This gives the protein CASSPGLAREET. The whole CDR3 protein reads CASSPGLAREETQYF.

This clone showed up many times. The read halts 3 residues ahead of the CDR3 end, with the missing end drawn from the germline J gene. The chain recombines TRBV10-3 with TRBJ2-3, with 9 bases fitting TRBD2. Germline trimming cut 5 bases from V and 1 base from J; bases unmatched to any gene: 4. Germline V lookup: CDR1 ENHRY, CDR2 SYGVKD. This CDR3 spans 15 amino acids. Incomplete CDR3 DNA: TGTGCCATCAGTAGTAGCGGGAGACGCACAGATACG. As protein: CAISSSGRRTDT. The CDR3 in its entirety is CAISSSGRRTDTQYF.

Concerning this clone: The read ends 3 residues early relative to the CDR3; the germline J gene fills the gap. The chain uses TRBV11-1 and TRBJ2-7; possible D gene TRBD2, 7 bases. The germline gives CDR1 SGHAT, CDR2 FQDESV (reference sequence). The V gene lost 6 bases and the J gene lost 2 bases, with 17 bases spanning the gap. This CDR3 is 15 amino acids long. The CDR3 is CASSSIGGATYEQYF. The CDR3 DNA, read in part, is TGTGCCAGCAGTTCCATAGGGGGGGCAACCTACGAG.

Many counts were recorded for this clone. CDR3: CASECSKAGGPEYEQFF. The DNA read from the CDR3 is TGCGCCAGCGAATGCAGTAAAGCGGGGGGGCCCGAATATGAG. The chain combines TRBV23-1 with TRBJ2-1; 10 nucleotides line up with TRBD2. The CDR3 end lies 3 residues beyond the end of the read and is filled in from the germline J gene. TRBV23-1 is reported as an ORF; its role is uncertain. CDR3 length equals 17 residues. V lost 8 bases to trimming and J lost 8 bases; unmatched junction nucleotides: 18.

This clone appeared many times. The CDR3 end falls 3 residues outside the read, so it is completed with the germline J gene. The chain couples TRBV20-1 to TRBJ2-5; 14 nucleotides agree with TRBD2. Looked up from germline, CDR1 is DFQATT and CDR2 is SNEGSKA (reference sequence). V dropped 6 bases and J dropped 5; count of bases not matched to a gene: 5. There are 14 residues in the CDR3. The CDR3 DNA, read in part, is TGCAGTGCACGGACTAGCGGGGGGACCGAGACC. This translates into CSARTSGGTET. In full, the CDR3 is CSARTSGGTETQYF.

At least ten counts were recorded for this clone. The read ends 3 residues early relative to the CDR3; the germline J gene fills the gap. The V and J genes are TRBV2 and TRBJ2-5; the D gene is possibly TRBD2 (5 bases). V was trimmed by 8 bases and J by 2 bases, leaving 12 bases between them. Germline loops: CDR1 SNHLY, CDR2 FYNNEI. The CDR3 extends over 13 amino acids. Incomplete CDR3 DNA: TGTGCCAGCGACCTCGGGGAGCAAGAGACC. It specifies CASDLGEQET. The full CDR3 is CASDLGEQETQYF.

This clone showed up many times. The DNA ends 3 residues before the CDR3 does, and the rest of the CDR3 is filled in from the germline J gene. The V gene is TRBV19, the J gene TRBJ1-2; 8 nucleotides match TRBD1. The CDR3 is 15 amino acids. The V and J ends lost 7 bases and 0 bases, in that order; junction bases with no gene match: 7. CDR1 and CDR2 (germline): LNHDA, SQIVND (reference sequence). The CDR3 loop is CASNSGTGSNYGYTF. The DNA read from the CDR3 is TGTGCCAGTAACTCCGGGACAGGCTCTAACTATGGC.

This clone was observed many times. The read finishes 3 residues shy of the CDR3 end, and the germline J gene is used to complete it. The chain carries TRBV19 and TRBJ2-1; TRBD2 aligns across 15 bases. CDR3 length: 16 residues. The ends lost 4 bases at V and 6 bases at J; junction bases unmatched: 4. Per germline, CDR1 LNHDA and CDR2 SQIVND (reference sequence). CDR3 amino acids: CASSTGLAGGGNEQFF. The covered CDR3 bases are TGTGCCAGTAGTACGGGACTAGCGGGAGGAGGCAATGAG.

To note about this clone: The read comes to an end 3 residues before the CDR3 does, leaving the germline J gene to fill in the end. The chain joins TRBV18 to TRBJ2-2; D call uncertain. Germline CDR1 reads KGHSH; CDR2 reads LQKENI. The CDR3 is 15 residues long. The CDR3 bases that were read are TGTGCCAGCTCACCGAACAGAATCGGTAATTCACCG. Its translation is CASSPNRIGNSP. The CDR3 in full is CASSPNRIGNSPLFF.

The sample holds many counts of this clone. Incomplete CDR3 DNA: TGTGCCAGCTCGCCGACAGGGAAGGTTAACTATGGC. It codes for CASSPTGKVNYG. The full CDR3 protein reads CASSPTGKVNYGYTF. The rearrangement links TRBV18 to TRBJ1-2, with TRBD1 identical over 7 bases. The DNA ends 3 residues before the CDR3 does, and the rest of the CDR3 is filled in from the germline J gene. Germline V lookup: CDR1 KGHSH, CDR2 LQKENI. V lost 6 bases, J lost 1 base, and 8 bases stayed unmatched. CDR3 size: 15 residues.

This clone was detected ten times or more. The CDR3 end is not reached by the read, which stops 3 residues before it; the germline J gene fills it in. The chain employs TRBV5-1 and TRBJ1-1; D may be TRBD1 (5 bases). This CDR3 is 14 amino acids long. The V end was cut by 3 bases, the J end by 1 base, with 10 bases between. Germline V gene lookup returns CDR1 SGHRS and CDR2 YFSETQ. Partial CDR3 DNA: TGCGCCAGCAGCTCCTCTAGGGGGAACACTGAA. Translated: CASSSSRGNTE. The CDR3 in full is CASSSSRGNTEAFF.

This clone has ten or more counts. With the read ending 3 residues before the CDR3 end, the germline J gene is used to fill in that end. This chain links TRBV6-7 with TRBJ2-1; 10 positions match TRBD2. TRBV6-7 is annotated as an ORF whose role is uncertain. The CDR3 loop spans 14 amino acids. Trimming at V came to 9 bases and at J to 5 bases, leaving 7 bases not matched to a gene. The CDR3 region is CASLGLADHNEQFF. The CDR3 bases that were read are TGTGCCAGTCTCGGACTAGCGGACCACAATGAG.

This clone was observed at least ten times. The read finishes 3 residues shy of the CDR3 end, and the germline J gene is used to complete it. The V and J genes are TRBV19 and TRBJ1-5, with 7 bases that match TRBD1. The CDR3 runs to 15 residues. J gave up 0 bases and V 3 bases, and 2 bases lay outside the gene matches. The germline V gene has CDR1 LNHDA and CDR2 SQIVND (reference sequence). CDR3 DNA, as far as it was read: TGTGCCAGTAGTATCACAGGGGCTAGCAATCAGCCC. This sequence encodes CASSITGASNQP. The whole CDR3 protein is CASSITGASNQPQHF.

There are many counts of this clone. The CDR3 end falls 3 residues outside the read, so it is completed with the germline J gene. This chain joins TRBV19 and TRBJ2-7; perhaps TRBD1 as D (6 bases). The germline CDR1 and CDR2 sequences are LNHDA and SQIVND (reference sequence). This CDR3 has 13 residues. The germline V and J ends were trimmed by 5 bases and 5 bases, with 13 bases remaining between them. CDR3 protein: CASSSRAGDEQYF. CDR3 DNA (partial): TGTGCCAGTAGTTCCAGGGCAGGGGACGAG.

As for this clone: With the read ending 3 residues before the CDR3 end, the germline J gene is used to fill in that end. The rearrangement joins TRBV11-2 to TRBJ1-1; D is ambiguous. Germline-derived CDR1 and CDR2 are SGHAT and FQNNGV. The CDR3 has 14 residues. The CDR3 bases that were read are TGTGCCAGCAGCTTAGTAAAGCGGGAGGGCGAA. Translation gives CASSLVKREGE. The entire CDR3 protein reads CASSLVKREGEAFF. Full variable domain (rest looked up from reference TRBV11-2 and TRBJ1-1): EAGVAQSPRYKIIEKRQSVAFWCNPISGHATLYWYQQILGQGPKLLIQFQNNGVVDDSQLPKDRFSAERLKGVDSTLKIQPAKLEDSAVYLCASSLVKREGEAFFGQGTRLTVV.

Ten or more counts support this clone. The CDR3 end is not reached by the read, which stops 3 residues before it; the germline J gene fills it in. The chain couples TRBV9 to TRBJ2-3; 12 bases are a match to TRBD2. This CDR3 spans 18 amino acids. The V and J ends lost 4 bases and 8 bases, in that order; junction bases with no gene match: 17. Looked up from germline, CDR1 is SGDLS and CDR2 is YYNGEE. The DNA read from the CDR3 is TGTGCCAGCAGCCCCGGGGGACCCCTAGCGGGAGGGCCTCCTACG. This gives the protein CASSPGGPLAGGPPT. The CDR3 in full is CASSPGGPLAGGPPTQYF.